One sample yielded the 26 T cell receptor beta chains listed below, sequenced in a study of T cells in women clearing cervical HPV infection. Libraries were prepared by immunoSEQ multiplex PCR; TCRdb keeps only in-frame clonotypes and omits some of them. The sample has approximately 35,000 clones. Sequenced material: blood buffy coat. The receptor source for this set is a woman aged 18-70 years with a cervical HPV16 infection that either progressed to CIN3+ or cleared (not recorded which).

As for this clone: The read gets to within 3 residues of the CDR3 end, and the germline J gene fills in the rest. This chain joins TRBV7-9 and TRBJ1-1, with D hard to call. This CDR3 is 12 amino acids long. The V gene's germline CDR1 is SEHNR and CDR2 FQNEAQ (reference sequence). CDR3 sequence reads: CASSLEVNEAFF. The CDR3 bases that were read are TGTGCCAGCAGCTTAGAGGTAAACGAA.

With regard to this clone: The CDR3 goes on 3 residues after the read ends, and that part is filled in from the germline J gene. This chain links TRBV20-1 with TRBJ2-7; possible D gene TRBD1, 6 bases. V was cut by 6 bases and J by 2 bases, with 20 bases left in between. CDR1 DFQATT and CDR2 SNEGSKA come from the germline V gene (reference sequence). CDR3 length: 15 amino acids. CDR3 sequence: CSAPLEGQRAYEQYF. CDR3 bases read: TGCAGTGCGCCCCTTGAGGGACAAAGAGCCTACGAG.

With respect to this clone: With the read ending 3 residues before the CDR3 end, the germline J gene is used to fill in that end. J is TRBJ2-7 and V is TRBV19, with 7 nucleotides matching TRBD2. CDR1 and CDR2 from the germline V gene are LNHDA and SQIVND (reference sequence). Unmatched junction bases numbered 5, after V lost 5 bases and J lost 4 bases. The CDR3 loop spans 13 amino acids. CDR3 DNA, as far as it was read: TGTGCCAGTAGTGTGAGCGGGGCTTACGAG. Translating gives CASSVSGAYE. The entire CDR3 protein is CASSVSGAYEQYF. Combining the CDR3 with reference TRBV19 and TRBJ2-7 gives the whole variable domain DGGITQSPKYLFRKEGQNVTLSCEQNLNHDAMYWYRQDPGQGLRLIYYSQIVNDFQKGDIAEGYSVSREKKESFPLTVTSAQKNPTAFYLCASSVSGAYEQYFGPGTRLTVT.

Points on this clone: The CDR3 is cut off 3 residues early in the read; its end comes from the germline J gene. The chain joins TRBV7-7 to TRBJ1-2; D is unresolved. The CDR3 length is 14 residues. Germline V gene lookup returns CDR1 SSHAT and CDR2 FNYEAQ (reference sequence). CDR3 protein: CASSLNPSTDTYTF. CDR3 DNA, as far as it was read: TGTGCCAGCAGCTTAAACCCTAGCACAGATACC.

The CDR3 spells CAGERDRGDGYTF. The CDR3 DNA, read in part, is TGTGCCGGAGAACGAGACAGGGGGGATGGC. V usage is TRBV30 and J usage is TRBJ1-2; 9 bases are shared with TRBD1. The read ends 3 residues early relative to the CDR3; the germline J gene fills the gap. The CDR3 is made up of 13 amino acids. CDR1 GTSNPN and CDR2 SVGIG come from the germline V gene (reference sequence). V was clipped by 8 bases and J by 6 bases; unmatched bases: 10. Full variable domain (outside the CDR3, taken from reference TRBV30 and TRBJ1-2): SQTIHQWPATLVQPVGSPLSLECTVEGTSNPNLYWYRQAAGRGLQLLFYSVGIGQISSEVPQNLSASRPQDRQFILSSKKLLLSDSGFYLCAGERDRGDGYTFGSGTRLTVV.

The covered CDR3 bases are TGTGCCACCTCGCGGGGGGATAGCACAGATACG. Translating it yields CATSRGDSTDT. The full-length CDR3 reads as CATSRGDSTDTQYF. The rearrangement uses TRBV19 and TRBJ2-3; 8 nucleotides line up with TRBD2. The read comes to an end 3 residues before the CDR3 does, leaving the germline J gene to fill in the end. Germline lookup yields CDR1 LNHDA and CDR2 SQIVND (reference sequence). The V and J ends lost 10 bases and 0 bases, in that order; junction bases with no gene match: 6. The CDR3 is 14 residues long.

For this clone: The read finishes 3 residues shy of the CDR3 end, and the germline J gene is used to complete it. V gene TRBV18 combines with J gene TRBJ2-6; D gene ambiguous. The CDR3 consists of 16 residues. The germline gives CDR1 KGHSH, CDR2 LQKENI. The ends were cut back, 4 bases at V and 0 bases at J, with 10 bases in the middle. The sequenced part of the CDR3 DNA is TGTGCCAGCTCACGAAGCACCGACTCTGGGGCCAACGTC. It encodes CASSRSTDSGANV. Given in full, the CDR3 is CASSRSTDSGANVLTF.

Regarding this clone: The read terminates 3 residues before the CDR3 end, so the remaining end is supplied by the germline J gene. This sequence joins TRBV28 and TRBJ1-2, with D possibly matching TRBD1 (6 bases). This CDR3 has 12 residues. The germline CDR1 and CDR2 sequences are MDHEN and SYDVKM. The CDR3 DNA, read in part, is TGTGCCAGCAGATTAGCAGGGGTAGGC. Residues: CASRLAGVG. The full CDR3 sequence reads CASRLAGVGYTF.

On this clone: The CDR3 goes on 3 residues after the read ends, and that part is filled in from the germline J gene. This chain joins TRBV18 and TRBJ2-5; a weak D match, TRBD2 (5 bases). Germline V gene lookup returns CDR1 KGHSH and CDR2 LQKENI. Trimming stripped 1 base from V and 1 base from J, with 10 bases between. The CDR3 spans 15 residues. The CDR3 DNA, read in part, is TGTGCCAGCTCACCACGTGAGGGTATCCAAGAGACC. This gives the protein CASSPREGIQET. From start to end, the CDR3 is CASSPREGIQETQYF.

Comment on this clone: Read sequence stops 3 residues before the CDR3 end, and the germline J gene provides the missing end. The chain couples TRBV30 to TRBJ2-1, with D unclear. The CDR3 sequence is 13 residues long. Germline CDR1 reads GTSNPN; CDR2 reads SVGIG (reference sequence). Trimming shortened V by 3 bases and J by 0 bases, and 6 bases separated the two germline ends. The sequenced part of the CDR3 DNA is TGTGCCTGGAGCGCTAGCTCCTACAATGAG. Its protein is CAWSASSYNE. The complete CDR3 sequence is CAWSASSYNEQFF.

Of note for this clone: Read coverage stops 3 residues before the CDR3 terminus; the germline J gene supplies the remainder. The chain carries TRBV4-1 and TRBJ2-4, with D possibly matching TRBD2 (7 bases). The germline V gene encodes CDR1 MGHRA and CDR2 YSYEKL. This CDR3 spans 14 amino acids. The ends were cut back, 4 bases at V and 8 bases at J, with 15 bases in the middle. The sequenced part of the CDR3 DNA is TGCGCCAGCAGCCCGGACAGTCTAGCGGACATT. Its protein product is CASSPDSLADI. The entire CDR3 reads CASSPDSLADIQYF.

As concerns this clone: The read comes to an end 3 residues before the CDR3 does, leaving the germline J gene to fill in the end. This chain connects TRBV7-2 to TRBJ2-1; D is possibly TRBD1 (6 bases). Per germline, CDR1 SGHTA and CDR2 FQGNSA. This CDR3 region has 13 residues. V lost 4 bases to trimming and J lost 7 bases, with 11 bases between them. The sequenced CDR3 bases are TGTGCCAGCAGCTCCCTCACAGGGAATGAG. Residues: CASSSLTGNE. The entire CDR3 protein reads CASSSLTGNEQFF. Combining the CDR3 with reference TRBV7-2 and TRBJ2-1 gives the whole variable domain GAGVSQSPSNKVTEKGKDVELRCDPISGHTALYWYRQSLGQGLEFLIYFQGNSAPDKSGLPSDRFSAERTGGSVSTLTIQRTQQEDSAVYLCASSSLTGNEQFFGPGTRLTVL.

As for this clone: The observed sequence ends 3 residues before the CDR3 terminus, with the missing tail filled in from the germline J gene. The genes are TRBV5-1 and TRBJ1-1; tentatively, D is TRBD1 (5 bases). Trimming cost V 6 bases and J 0 bases, with 18 bases left between them. Germline-derived CDR1 and CDR2 are SGHRS and YFSETQ. The CDR3 extends over 16 amino acids. The CDR3 is CASMTSIGHMNTEAFF. The sequenced CDR3 bases are TGCGCCAGCATGACCTCTATCGGACACATGAACACTGAA.

In the case of this clone: Sequencing ends 3 residues short of the CDR3 end; the germline J gene provides the rest. The chain is built from TRBV13 and TRBJ2-3; 8 bases line up with TRBD2. Germline values: CDR1 PRHDT, CDR2 FYEKMQ (reference sequence). V lost 4 bases, J lost 0 bases, and 6 bases stayed unmatched. The CDR3 is made up of 16 amino acids. CDR3 sequence: CASSYRLARSTDTQYF. The CDR3 bases that were read are TGTGCCAGCAGCTACCGACTAGCGCGTAGCACAGATACG.

As to this clone: Sequencing ends 3 residues short of the CDR3 end; the germline J gene provides the rest. The chain links TRBV6-2 or TRBV6-3 to TRBJ1-2, with 8 bases identical to TRBD1. This CDR3 is 15 amino acids long. Germline lookup yields CDR1 MNHEY and CDR2 SVGEGT. The sequenced CDR3 bases are TGTGCCAGCAGTTCCCCCCCCCAGGGGGCCTACGAC. Translating gives CASSSPPQGAYD. The whole CDR3 protein is CASSSPPQGAYDYTF.

Concerning this clone: The read ends 3 residues early relative to the CDR3; the germline J gene fills the gap. The rearrangement joins TRBV19 to TRBJ2-1; 9 nucleotides line up with TRBD2. The CDR3 is 15 residues long. V lost 7 bases and J lost 4; bases outside the gene matches: 8. The germline V gene encodes CDR1 LNHDA and CDR2 SQIVND (reference sequence). The CDR3 DNA, read in part, is TGTGCCAGTAAACGAGCGGGAGGCCCGTACAATGAG. Its protein is CASKRAGGPYNE. The full CDR3 sequence reads CASKRAGGPYNEQFF.

With respect to this clone: The read falls 3 residues short of the CDR3 end, and the missing part is taken from the germline J gene. The chain joins TRBV7-3 to TRBJ2-2; 8 positions agree with TRBD2. The trim removed 3 bases at V and 0 bases at J, leaving 3 bases unmatched. CDR3 size: 16 residues. The germline V gene encodes CDR1 SGHTA and CDR2 FQGTGA. The CDR3 region is CASSFSGGANTGELFF. The CDR3 bases that were read are TGTGCCAGCAGCTTCAGCGGGGGCGCGAACACCGGGGAG.

To note about this clone: The read comes to an end 3 residues before the CDR3 does, leaving the germline J gene to fill in the end. The V and J genes are TRBV5-6 and TRBJ1-6; the D gene is possibly TRBD1 (5 bases). The V end was cut by 4 bases, the J end by 9 bases, with 14 bases between. Germline CDR1 SGHDT, CDR2 YYEEEE. The CDR3 covers 14 residues. The DNA read from the CDR3 is TGTGCCAGCAGCCCGATAGAGGGGAGTTCACCC. Protein sequence: CASSPIEGSSP. The entire CDR3 protein reads CASSPIEGSSPLHF.

Turning to this clone: Read data end 3 residues before the CDR3 end; the end is taken from the germline J gene. V is TRBV19 and J is TRBJ1-2; D might be TRBD1 (6 bases). This CDR3 has 13 amino acids. The germline V gene has CDR1 LNHDA and CDR2 SQIVND (reference sequence). CDR3 DNA, as far as it was read: TGTGCCAGTAGTATAGCACAGGGCTACGAC. Amino acids: CASSIAQGYD. The entire CDR3 protein reads CASSIAQGYDYTF.

Comments on this clone: The read is 3 residues too short to cover the CDR3 end, so that end is filled in from the germline J gene. The chain is built from TRBV28 and TRBJ2-7; 7 bases match TRBD2. The CDR3 sequence is 15 residues long. J lost 4 bases, V lost 6 bases, and 12 bases had no gene match. The V gene's germline CDR1 is MDHEN and CDR2 SYDVKM. The sequenced part of the CDR3 DNA is TGTGCCAGCAGCCCCCCGGGCGGGAGAAGGTACGAG. It translates to CASSPPGGRRYE. The CDR3, in full, reads CASSPPGGRRYEQYF.

Comments on this clone: Read sequence stops 3 residues before the CDR3 end, and the germline J gene provides the missing end. The V and J genes are TRBV14 and TRBJ2-7, with D perhaps matching TRBD1 (5 bases). This CDR3 is built from 12 residues. Germline lookup yields CDR1 SGHDN and CDR2 FVKESK. V lost 4 bases and J 6 bases, leaving 10 bases between the germline ends. This chain's CDR3 is CASSLAGFEQYF. The CDR3 bases that were read are TGTGCCAGCAGCCTCGCAGGGTTCGAG.

As concerns this clone: The CDR3 goes on 3 residues after the read ends, and that part is filled in from the germline J gene. The J gene is TRBJ2-5, the V gene TRBV28; TRBD2 is a possible D gene (5 bases). V lost 3 bases, J lost 0 bases, and 14 bases lay in between. Per the germline V gene, CDR1 is MDHEN and CDR2 is SYDVKM. The CDR3 runs 16 residues. CDR3 DNA, as far as it was read: TGTGCCAGCAGTTTTGAGGGCAACGAATACCAAGAGACC. It translates to CASSFEGNEYQET. The full-length CDR3 reads as CASSFEGNEYQETQYF.

Turning to this clone: The read terminates 3 residues before the CDR3 end, so the remaining end is supplied by the germline J gene. The rearrangement links TRBV30 to TRBJ2-1; 10 positions agree with TRBD2. V gave up 3 bases and J gave up 9 bases; unmatched junction bases: 8. CDR3 length: 14 amino acids. CDR1 is GTSNPN, CDR2 SVGIG, per germline (reference sequence). The part of the CDR3 DNA that was read is TGTGCCTGGAGGGGCCTAGCGGGAGCCTCTGAG. This translates into CAWRGLAGASE. The entire CDR3 is CAWRGLAGASEQFF.

As regards this clone: The missing CDR3 end, 3 residues past where the read stops, is filled in from the germline J gene. V is TRBV5-1 and J is TRBJ2-2; 9 bases line up with TRBD2. The V gene's germline CDR1 is SGHRS and CDR2 YFSETQ. J gave up 4 bases and V 4 bases, and 8 bases lay outside the gene matches. The CDR3 length is 16 residues. CDR3 region: CASSPLAGEGTGELFF. The DNA read from the CDR3 is TGCGCCAGCAGCCCCTTAGCGGGAGAAGGCACCGGGGAG.

About this clone itself: The read ends 3 residues before the CDR3 terminus; that terminus is restored from the germline J gene. The rearrangement links TRBV13 to TRBJ2-7; D may match TRBD1 or TRBD2 (5 bases each). Germline V gene sequence: CDR1 PRHDT, CDR2 FYEKMQ (reference sequence). With 4 bases removed from V and 6 bases from J, the gap between germline ends came to 7 bases. The CDR3 covers 11 residues. CDR3 bases read: TGTGCCAGCAGCTCGAGGGGCGAG. Amino acids: CASSSRGE. The CDR3 as a whole reads CASSSRGEQYF.

Remarks on this clone: The CDR3 extends 3 residues past the end of the read, so its final part is completed from the germline J gene. The chain carries TRBV7-2 and TRBJ1-6, with 9 nucleotides matching TRBD1. Per germline, CDR1 SGHTA and CDR2 FQGNSA. The CDR3 totals 13 residues. V shed 5 bases, J shed 10 bases, and the junction held 3 bases outside the gene matches. CDR3 residues: CASSLDRGSPLHF. The DNA read from the CDR3 is TGTGCCAGCAGCCTCGACAGGGGGTCACCC.